This entry lists 25 T cell receptor beta chains sequenced from one sample in a study of T-cell memory formation after mild COVID-19. TCRdb recomputed calls from the 5' RACE reads with MiXCR, one row per CDR3 protein. Among tens of thousands of distinct CDR3 sequences, roughly 11% were seen once, and the ten largest hold 25% to 30%. The sample was PBMCs or a T cell subset sorted from them (not recorded which). The receptors derive from a man aged 18 to 30 who had mild COVID-19 (a few samples of this study predate the infection). Cell type and time point are not known.

J is TRBJ1-4 and V is TRBV7-2; TRBD1 matches 7 bases. Germline CDR1 SGHTA, CDR2 FQGNSA. This CDR3 region has 13 residues. With 5 bases clipped from V and 5 bases from J, the junction kept 2 bases outside the gene matches. DNA for the CDR3: TGTGCCAGCAGCCAGGGGGTGAATGAAAAACTGTTTTTT. It codes for CASSQGVNEKLFF. Together with reference TRBV7-2 and TRBJ1-4, the CDR3 gives the full variable domain: GAGVSQSPSNKVTEKGKDVELRCDPISGHTALYWYRQSLGQGLEFLIYFQGNSAPDKSGLPSDRFSAERTGGSVSTLTIQRTQQEDSAVYLCASSQGVNEKLFFGSGTQLSVL.

Ten or more counts support this clonotype. The CDR3 region has the DNA TGCGCCAGCAGCCTCGGCCCGGGGAGCTCCTACAATGAGCAGTTCTTC. Translation gives CASSLGPGSSYNEQFF. V usage is TRBV5-1 and J usage is TRBJ2-1; TRBD2 might be the D (5 bases). Germline CDR1 reads SGHRS; CDR2 reads YFSETQ. The CDR3 is made up of 16 amino acids. Trimming removed 4 bases at V and 0 bases at J, with 14 bases between.

In this sample, this clonotype turned up many times. This chain joins TRBV7-9 and TRBJ2-5; either TRBD1 or TRBD2 may supply D (5 bases each). CDR3 size: 13 residues. V was shortened by 5 bases and J by 4 bases, with 11 bases between the two germline ends. Germline V CDR1 and CDR2: SEHNR, FQNEAQ (reference sequence). The CDR3 protein is CASSPRGLETQYF. The CDR3 DNA reads as TGTGCCAGCAGCCCCCGGGGCCTAGAGACCCAGTACTTC.

In this sample, this clonotype turned up many times. The V and J genes are TRBV12-5 and TRBJ1-1; D may be TRBD1 (6 bases). This CDR3 contains 16 residues. Between the trimmed V and J ends, which lost 1 base and 3 bases, there was a span of 15 bases. Germline CDR1 and CDR2: LGHNT and FRNRAP. CDR3 loop: CASGLDYTGRDTEAFF. The CDR3 DNA sequence: TGTGCTAGTGGTTTGGACTATACAGGGAGGGACACTGAAGCTTTCTTT.

This clonotype was recorded many times. The rearrangement uses TRBV7-3 and TRBJ2-2; 8 positions match TRBD2. V was pared by 5 bases and J by 4 bases, with 3 bases of the junction left unmatched. The CDR3 is 14 amino acids. Germline V gene data show CDR1 as SGHTA and CDR2 as FQGTGA. The CDR3 DNA is TGTGCCAGCAGCAATCGGGGGGGCACCGGGGAGCTGTTTTTT. Protein product: CASSNRGGTGELFF.

Comments on this clonotype: Being one base from a much bigger clone, this may be a read error. This chain links TRBV15 with TRBJ2-2; the D is unclear. This CDR3 region has 16 residues. Trimming took 5 bases from V and 6 from J, leaving 19 bases between them. CDR1 is LNHNV, CDR2 YYDKDF, per germline (reference sequence). This CDR3 reads CATSAQEPKTAGELFF. In DNA, the CDR3 is TGTGCCACCAGCGCCCAGGAACCAAAGACGGCCGGGGAGCTGTTTTTT.

This clonotype came up many times. This chain joins TRBV5-5 and TRBJ2-7, with 9 bases lining up with TRBD1. The CDR3 runs 18 residues. Germline assignment: CDR1 SGHKS and CDR2 YYEKEE (reference sequence). The junction had 16 bases not matched to a gene; V was cut back by 2 bases and J by 4 bases. The CDR3: CASSFSPNPGQGLYEQYF. The CDR3 DNA sequence: TGTGCCAGCAGCTTCTCGCCGAACCCGGGACAGGGTCTTTACGAGCAGTACTTC.

This clonotype was detected many times. This chain connects TRBV25-1 to TRBJ2-7; D uncertain. Trimming took off 4 bases at V and 6 bases at J, with 7 bases between the two ends. The CDR3 has 11 residues. Germline CDR1 MGHDK, CDR2 SYGVNS. CDR3 bases: TGTGCCAGCAGTGTTGCCCTCGAGCAGTACTTC. Protein: CASSVALEQYF.

This clonotype was counted many times. The chain couples TRBV20-1 to TRBJ2-6; 8 nucleotides line up with TRBD1. Per germline, CDR1 DFQATT and CDR2 SNEGSKA (reference sequence). The CDR3 totals 14 residues. The ends lost 3 bases at V and 2 bases at J; junction bases unmatched: 0. In DNA form, the CDR3 reads TGCAGTGCTAGGACAGGGGCTGGGGCCAACGTCCTGACTTTC. This sequence encodes CSARTGAGANVLTF.

This clonotype was detected many times. In DNA form, the CDR3 reads TGTGCCAGTAGTTCAATCGAGGGGCAGGGCCCGGAGCCCCAGCATTTT. It yields the protein CASSSIEGQGPEPQHF. The chain employs TRBV19 and TRBJ1-5; a weak D match, TRBD1 (5 bases). Germline V gene sequence: CDR1 LNHDA, CDR2 SQIVND (reference sequence). This CDR3 spans 16 amino acids. Trimming pared 5 bases from V and 8 bases from J, leaving 22 bases between.

This clonotype was recorded many times. For the CDR3, the DNA is TGTGCCATCAGTGGTCCACAGGGTAGGGAGACCCAGTACTTC. It specifies CAISGPQGRETQYF. The chain links TRBV10-3 to TRBJ2-5; weak D call: TRBD1 (6 bases). Trimming shortened V by 4 bases and J by 5 bases, and 14 bases separated the two germline ends. The CDR3 spans 14 residues. In germline, CDR1 is ENHRY, CDR2 SYGVKD.

This clonotype was seen ten or more times. The chain employs TRBV7-9 and TRBJ2-3; the D gene is possibly TRBD1 (5 bases). Germline values: CDR1 SEHNR, CDR2 FQNEAQ (reference sequence). V lost 3 bases and J 6 bases, leaving 10 bases between the germline ends. The CDR3 totals 13 residues. The CDR3 spells CASSFHWGDTQYF. The CDR3 region has the DNA TGTGCCAGCAGCTTCCATTGGGGCGATACGCAGTATTTT. Variable domain in full (rest from reference TRBV7-9 and TRBJ2-3): DTGVSQNPRHKITKRGQNVTFRCDPISEHNRLYWYRQTLGQGPEFLTYFQNEAQLEKSRLLSDRFSAERPKGSFSTLEIQRTEQGDSAMYLCASSFHWGDTQYFGPGTRLTVL.

This clonotype was seen ten or more times. This chain connects TRBV6-1 to TRBJ2-1; TRBD1 aligns across 10 bases. The V gene end was trimmed by 4 bases and the J gene end by 8 bases; junction bases not matched to a gene: 11. The CDR3 covers 16 residues. Germline-derived CDR1 and CDR2 are MNHNS and SASEGT. The CDR3 DNA follows: TGTGCCAGCAGTGGAGACCCGGGACAGGGGAGCGATGAGCAGTTCTTC. Protein sequence: CASSGDPGQGSDEQFF.

At least ten counts were recorded for this clonotype. The rearrangement joins TRBV5-1 to TRBJ2-7; 8 positions match TRBD2. Germline assignment: CDR1 SGHRS and CDR2 YFSETQ. The V and J ends lost 3 bases and 5 bases, in that order; junction bases with no gene match: 4. The CDR3 has 13 residues. The CDR3 DNA follows: TGCGCCAGCAGCTATAGCGGGGAGAACGAGCAGTACTTC. It is translated as CASSYSGENEQYF.

This clonotype was detected ten times or more. The rearrangement uses TRBV7-2 and TRBJ1-2; no firm D call. The V and J ends lost 1 base and 5 bases respectively, with 14 bases between them. The CDR3 length is 15 residues. The germline gives CDR1 SGHTA, CDR2 FQGNSA. The CDR3 here is CASSLDSGELYGYTF. DNA of the CDR3: TGTGCCAGCAGCTTAGACTCAGGCGAGTTGTATGGCTACACCTTC.

The sample holds many counts of this clonotype. V usage is TRBV5-1 and J usage is TRBJ1-3; tentatively, D is TRBD1 (6 bases). The germline gives CDR1 SGHRS, CDR2 YFSETQ. Trimming removed 3 bases at V and 4 bases at J, with 11 bases between. CDR3 length equals 14 residues. The CDR3 here is CASSSGTLGNTIYF. The CDR3 DNA sequence: TGCGCCAGCAGCTCGGGGACACTCGGAAACACCATATATTTT.

This clonotype has ten or more counts. The chain joins TRBV20-1 to TRBJ2-3; 10 bases are a match to TRBD2. Germline V CDR1 and CDR2: DFQATT, SNEGSKA (reference sequence). Trimming took 3 bases from V and 8 from J; bases not matched to a gene: 5. The CDR3 loop spans 13 amino acids. The CDR3 nucleotides are TGCAGTGCTAGTAGCGGGGGGAGGGGTACGCAGTATTTT. Protein: CSASSGGRGTQYF.

This clonotype is classed as medium-sized (0.01 to 0.1%). The rearrangement uses TRBV28 and TRBJ2-3; perhaps TRBD1 as D (5 bases). The CDR3 totals 13 residues. The V end was cut by 6 bases, the J end by 1 base, with 8 bases between. Germline V gives CDR1 MDHEN, CDR2 SYDVKM. The CDR3 is CASSRDGTDTQYF. For the CDR3, the DNA is TGTGCCAGCAGCAGGGATGGCACAGATACGCAGTATTTT.

This clonotype was seen only a few times. This chain joins TRBV20-1 and TRBJ1-2; D is unresolved. From germline, CDR1 is DFQATT and CDR2 SNEGSKA (reference sequence). The CDR3 contains 11 residues. V was cut by 2 bases and J by 8 bases, with 9 bases left in between. The CDR3, as DNA: TGCAGTGCTAGATTCGTCTGGGGCTACACCTTC. Residues: CSARFVWGYTF.

This clonotype showed up many times. CDR3 region: CASRRGETQYF. As DNA, the CDR3 is TGTGCCAGCAGGAGGGGAGAGACCCAGTACTTC. V and J are TRBV6-1 and TRBJ2-5; perhaps D is TRBD1 or TRBD2 (5 bases each). This CDR3 has 11 residues. Trimming removed 6 bases from V and 4 bases from J, with 6 bases in between. The V gene's germline CDR1 is MNHNS and CDR2 SASEGT.

This clonotype was picked up many times. This chain uses TRBV29-1 with TRBJ1-2; D remains unclear. The CDR3 extends over 14 amino acids. Germline values: CDR1 SQVTM, CDR2 ANQGSEA. V gave up 1 base and J gave up 8 bases, with 17 bases separating them. The CDR3 spells CSVEGVDLLRGYTF. The CDR3 DNA follows: TGCAGCGTTGAAGGGGTCGACTTACTGAGGGGCTACACCTTC.

The genes are TRBV11-2 and TRBJ2-1; no definite D call. This CDR3 contains 16 residues. CDR1 and CDR2 from the germline V gene are SGHAT and FQNNGV. V dropped 3 bases and J dropped 5 bases, with 17 bases sitting between them. CDR3 DNA sequence: TGTGCCAGCAGCTTTGTGCGGTCTTCAAAGCACAATGAGCAGTTCTTC. It codes for CASSFVRSSKHNEQFF.

There are many counts of this clonotype. V and J are TRBV18 and TRBJ2-7; weak D call: TRBD1 (7 bases). Deletions cut 6 bases from V and 12 bases from J, with 18 bases between. There are 12 residues in the CDR3. Germline V gene sequence: CDR1 KGHSH, CDR2 LQKENI. Here the CDR3 DNA reads TGTGCCAGCTCTTCCCAAGGAGGGACAGCGTACGTC. Residues: CASSSQGGTAYV.

This clonotype was observed at least ten times. V is TRBV7-2 and J is TRBJ1-4; D is ambiguous. The CDR3 runs to 15 residues. CDR1 is SGHTA, CDR2 FQGNSA, per germline. Trimming took off 0 bases at V and 5 bases at J, with 10 bases between the two ends. Written as DNA, the CDR3 is TGTGCCAGCAGCTTAGCATGGCAGCCGAATGAAAAACTGTTTTTT. Protein: CASSLAWQPNEKLFF.

With regard to this clonotype: A much larger clone sits a single nucleotide away, making a read error possible. This rearrangement joins TRBV29-1 to TRBJ2-7, with 8 positions matching TRBD2. Germline lookup yields CDR1 SQVTM and CDR2 ANQGSEA. V was pared by 7 bases and J by 3 bases, with 20 bases of the junction left unmatched. This CDR3 comprises 17 residues. CDR3 coding DNA: TGCAGCGCCGAGATCATCAGCGGGGGCAGGATCTACTACGAGCAGTACTTC. Amino acid sequence: CSAEIISGGRIYYEQYF.